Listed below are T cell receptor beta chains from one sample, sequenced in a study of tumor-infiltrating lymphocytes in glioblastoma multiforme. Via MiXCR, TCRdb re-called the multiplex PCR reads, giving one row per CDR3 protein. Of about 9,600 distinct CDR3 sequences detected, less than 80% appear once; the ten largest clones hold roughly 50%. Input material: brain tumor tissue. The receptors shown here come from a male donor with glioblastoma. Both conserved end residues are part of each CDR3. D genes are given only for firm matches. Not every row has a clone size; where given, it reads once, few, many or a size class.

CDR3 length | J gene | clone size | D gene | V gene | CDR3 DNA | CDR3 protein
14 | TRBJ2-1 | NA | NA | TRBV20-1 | NA | CSTRDEAGLYQQSF
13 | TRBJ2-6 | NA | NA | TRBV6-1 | TGTGCCAGCAATCTGAATGGGGCCAATATCCTGACTTTC | CASNLNGANILTF
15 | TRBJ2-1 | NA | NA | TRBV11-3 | TGTGCCAGCAGCTTAGAGCCACTCCCTTACAATGAGCAGTTCTTC | CASSLEPLPYNEQFF
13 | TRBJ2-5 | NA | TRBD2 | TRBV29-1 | TGCAGCGTTAGGACTAGCGGGGGAGAGACCCAGAACTTC | CSVRTSGGETQNF
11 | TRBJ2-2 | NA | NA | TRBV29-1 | TGCAGCGTTGGAGACGTCGGGGAGCTGTTTTTT | CSVGDVGELFF
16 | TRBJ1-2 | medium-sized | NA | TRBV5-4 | TGTGCCAGCAGTAGAGGGACGAAAACTCACTACTATGGCTACACCTTC | CASSRGTKTHYYGYTF
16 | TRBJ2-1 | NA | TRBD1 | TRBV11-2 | TGTGCCAGCAGCTCGATAGGGACAGGGGTTGTGGATGAGCAGTTCTTC | CASSSIGTGVVDEQFF
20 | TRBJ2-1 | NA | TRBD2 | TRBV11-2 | TGTGCCAGCAGATTAACCATGACTAGCGGGCCGTCACGGTCCTACAATGAGCAGTTCTTC | CASRLTMTSGPSRSYNEQFF
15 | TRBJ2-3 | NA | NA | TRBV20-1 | TGCATTGCTAATAGGGGGAGGGGATTAGCAGATACGCGGTATTTT | CIANRGRGLADTRYF
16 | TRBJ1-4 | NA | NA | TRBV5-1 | TGCGTCAGCAGCTTAGGGGCAAACAGGGTTAATGAAAAACTGTCTTTT | CVSSLGANRVNEKLSF
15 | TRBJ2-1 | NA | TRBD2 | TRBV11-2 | TGTGTCAGCAGCCCAGGACTAGAGGGAGTCAATGATCAGTTCTTC | CVSSPGLEGVNDQFF
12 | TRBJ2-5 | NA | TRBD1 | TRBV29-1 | TGCAGCGCCTCAGGGGGCGAAAAGACCCAGTACTTC | CSASGGEKTQYF
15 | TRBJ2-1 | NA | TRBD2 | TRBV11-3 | TGTGCCAGCAGCAAGGGAAGTAGCGGGAATTCTGAGCAGTTCTTC | CASSKGSSGNSEQFF
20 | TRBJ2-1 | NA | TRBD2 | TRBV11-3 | TGTGCCAGCAGCGGAGGATCTAGCGGGATAAGTTCGGGACCCTACAATGAGCAGTTCTTC | CASSGGSSGISSGPYNEQFF
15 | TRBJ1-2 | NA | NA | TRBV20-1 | TGCAGTGCTAGGCCCCCGCGGGGAACTAACTATGGCTACACCTTC | CSARPPRGTNYGYTF
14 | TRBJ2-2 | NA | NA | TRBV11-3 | TGTGCCAGCAGCTCGGGACCCCCCACCGGGGAGCTGTTCTTT | CASSSGPPTGELFF
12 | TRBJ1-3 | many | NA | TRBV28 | TGTGCCAGCAGTTTATCCGGAAACACCATATATTTT | CASSLSGNTIYF
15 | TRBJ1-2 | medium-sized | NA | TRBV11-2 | TGTGCCAGCACCAAGGTCGGGGGCGCCCCTTATGGCTACACCTTC | CASTKVGGAPYGYTF
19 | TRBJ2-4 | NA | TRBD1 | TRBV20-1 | TGCAGTGCTAGAGACCTGGACAGGGGGATTTGGAAAGCCAAAAACATTCAGAACTTC | CSARDLDRGIWKAKNIQNF
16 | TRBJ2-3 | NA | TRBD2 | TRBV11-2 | TGTGCCAGCAGCGACGGGACTAGCGGGAGCGGAGATACGCAGTATTTT | CASSDGTSGSGDTQYF
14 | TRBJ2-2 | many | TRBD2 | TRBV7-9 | TGTGCCAGCTTCCTAGCGGGAGGCACCGGGGAGCTGTTTTTT | CASFLAGGTGELFF
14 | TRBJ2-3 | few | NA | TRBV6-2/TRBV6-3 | TGTGCCAGCAGCACGACACCGAACACGAATACGCAGTATTTC | CASSTTPNTNTQYF
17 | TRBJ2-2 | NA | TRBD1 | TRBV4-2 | TGTGCCAGCAGCCCCCGTGCCGGACAGGGCGGCGTCGGGGAGTTGTTTTTT | CASSPRAGQGGVGELFF
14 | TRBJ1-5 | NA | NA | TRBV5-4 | TGTGCCTGCAGCTTGGTAGGGCGCAATCAGCCCCAGCATTTT | CACSLVGRNQPQHF
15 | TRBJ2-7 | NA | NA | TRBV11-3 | TGTGCCAGCAGCGGGTGGGACGGAGGCTCCTACGAGCAGTACTTC | CASSGWDGGSYEQYF
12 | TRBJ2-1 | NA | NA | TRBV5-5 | TGTGCCAGCAGCCTTTACGGGAATGAGCAGTTCTTC | CASSLYGNEQFF
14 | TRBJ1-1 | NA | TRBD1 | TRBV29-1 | TGCAGCGTTCAAATGGGACAGAGAGACACAGAAGCTTTCTTT | CSVQMGQRDTEAFF
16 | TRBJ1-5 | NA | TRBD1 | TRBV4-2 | TGTGCCAGCAGCCAAGAAGCAGGGGGCCACAATCAGCCCCAGCATTTT | CASSQEAGGHNQPQHF
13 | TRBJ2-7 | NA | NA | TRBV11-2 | TGTGCCAGCAGCTTAGGGACAACCTATGGGCAATACTTC | CASSLGTTYGQYF
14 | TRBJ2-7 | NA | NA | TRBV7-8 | TGTGCCAGCCAACTAGGAACAGTTGACTACGAGCAATACTTC | CASQLGTVDYEQYF
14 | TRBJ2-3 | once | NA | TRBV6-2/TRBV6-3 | TGTGTCAGCAGCACGATACCGAACGCAGATACGCAGTATTTT | CVSSTIPNADTQYF
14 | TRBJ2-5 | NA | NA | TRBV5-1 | TGCACCAGCAGCTTCAACGAGAGATTGGAGACCCAGCACTTC | CTSSFNERLETQHF
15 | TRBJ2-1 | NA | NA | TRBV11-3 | TGTGCCAGCAGCTTAGATCTCCTAGTTTTAAATGAGCAGTTCTTC | CASSLDLLVLNEQFF
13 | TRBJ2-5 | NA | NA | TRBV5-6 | TGTGCCAGCAGCTCGGAGGAAGAGGAGACCCAGTATTTC | CASSSEEEETQYF
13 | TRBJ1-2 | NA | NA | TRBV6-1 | TGTGCCAGCACCCGACAAGCGAACTATGGCTACACCTTC | CASTRQANYGYTF
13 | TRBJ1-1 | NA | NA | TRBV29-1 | TGCAGCGTTGATCAGGGGCCGAACACTGAAGCTTTCTTT | CSVDQGPNTEAFF
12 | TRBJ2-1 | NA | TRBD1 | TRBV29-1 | TGCAGCGTGGGAACAGGGGGCAATGAGCAGTTCTTC | CSVGTGGNEQFF
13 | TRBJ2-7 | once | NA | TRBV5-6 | TGTGCCAGCAGCTTGACTAGTATCAACGAGCAGTACTTC | CASSLTSINEQYF
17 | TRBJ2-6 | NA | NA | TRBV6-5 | TGTGCCAGCAGTTATGTGGCAGGGGAGACTGGGGCGAACGTCCTGACTTTC | CASSYVAGETGANVLTF
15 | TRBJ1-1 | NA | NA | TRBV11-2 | TGTGCCAGCAGCTTAATTAGCGGACAGCCACCTGAAGCTTTCTTT | CASSLISGQPPEAFF
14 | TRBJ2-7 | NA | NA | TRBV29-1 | TGCAGCATTCAGGGGACAGCGGGGTTCTACGAGCAGTACTTC | CSIQGTAGFYEQYF